This is a list of T cell receptor beta chains from one sample in a study of OX40 agonist ivuxolimab in advanced cancers. The repertoire was sequenced with immunoSEQ multiplex PCR; TCRdb's copy has only in-frame clones and lacks some. Of tens of thousands of clones detected, about 83% appear once; the ten largest clones hold approximately 30%. The source was CD4+ or CD8+ T cells sorted from blood, collected in a trial of the OX40 agonist ivuxolimab. The receptors stem from an adult with an advanced solid tumor such as melanoma, head and neck, liver or kidney cancer. CDR3s include the opening cysteine and the closing phenylalanine or tryptophan. Fields, in order: D gene, J gene, V gene, clone size, CDR3 DNA, CDR3 protein. The D gene is left open where the match is weak. Size values are once, few and many counts, or a class for expanded clones, and some rows have none.

D gene: TRBD2
J gene: TRBJ2-7
V gene: TRBV29-1
clone size: once
CDR3 DNA: TGCAGCGTTGACACGCTATTAACTAGCGGGAGCTACGAGCAGTACTTC
CDR3 protein: CSVDTLLTSGSYEQYF

D gene: NA
J gene: TRBJ1-2
V gene: TRBV5-1
clone size: NA
CDR3 DNA: TGCGCCAGCAGCTTAAAAGTGGGTGGCTACACCTTC
CDR3 protein: CASSLKVGGYTF

D gene: TRBD2
J gene: TRBJ2-4
V gene: TRBV15
clone size: NA
CDR3 DNA: TGTGCCACCAGCAGAGGCGGGAGTGGAGCCAAAAACATTCAGTACTTC
CDR3 protein: CATSRGGSGAKNIQYF

D gene: TRBD2
J gene: TRBJ2-3
V gene: TRBV19
clone size: once
CDR3 DNA: TGTGCCAGTAGTATAGGAGGCGCGGGGGGGCAAGATACGCAGTATTTT
CDR3 protein: CASSIGGAGGQDTQYF

D gene: TRBD2
J gene: TRBJ2-3
V gene: TRBV7-2
clone size: NA
CDR3 DNA: TGTGCCAGCAGCTCCGTAAGCGGGGGGCGAGCAGATACGCAGTATTTT
CDR3 protein: CASSSVSGGRADTQYF

D gene: TRBD1
J gene: TRBJ2-3
V gene: TRBV5-1
clone size: NA
CDR3 DNA: TGCGCCAGCAGCTCGCGAGACAGGGGCGCAGATACGCAGTATTTT
CDR3 protein: CASSSRDRGADTQYF

D gene: NA
J gene: TRBJ2-3
V gene: TRBV25-1
clone size: NA
CDR3 DNA: TGTGCCAGCAGTGATTCTTCCCGGCGTACGCAGTATTTT
CDR3 protein: CASSDSSRRTQYF

D gene: NA
J gene: TRBJ1-2
V gene: TRBV27
clone size: once
CDR3 DNA: TGTGCCAGCAGACCTGACAAAAACTATGGCTACACCTTC
CDR3 protein: CASRPDKNYGYTF

D gene: NA
J gene: TRBJ2-6
V gene: TRBV29-1
clone size: NA
CDR3 DNA: TGCAGCGTTGAAGGGTCTGGGGCCAACGTCCTGACTTTC
CDR3 protein: CSVEGSGANVLTF

D gene: TRBD1
J gene: TRBJ2-2
V gene: TRBV5-6
clone size: NA
CDR3 DNA: TGTGCCAGCAGCTGGAAAGGGACAGGGGGCACCGGGGAGCTGTTTTTT
CDR3 protein: CASSWKGTGGTGELFF

D gene: TRBD2
J gene: TRBJ2-5
V gene: TRBV5-6
clone size: NA
CDR3 DNA: TGTGCCAGCAGCCCAGGACTAGCGGGGTGGGGAGGAACCCAGTACTTC
CDR3 protein: CASSPGLAGWGGTQYF

D gene: NA
J gene: TRBJ2-7
V gene: TRBV12-5
clone size: NA
CDR3 DNA: TGTGCTAGTGTTCCGGAGGGACTTTCCTACGAGCAGTACTTC
CDR3 protein: CASVPEGLSYEQYF

D gene: TRBD1
J gene: TRBJ1-6
V gene: TRBV7-8
clone size: NA
CDR3 DNA: TGTGCCAGCAGCTTAGCGGGGGACAGTATCAATTCACCCCTCCACTTT
CDR3 protein: CASSLAGDSINSPLHF

D gene: NA
J gene: TRBJ2-7
V gene: TRBV18
clone size: NA
CDR3 DNA: TGTGCCAGCTCACCATGGGAGGCCCAAGGGGGAGAGCAGTACTTC
CDR3 protein: CASSPWEAQGGEQYF

D gene: TRBD1
J gene: TRBJ1-5
V gene: TRBV5-1
clone size: NA
CDR3 DNA: TGCGCCAGCAGCCCGGGACAGGGACGACAGCCCCAGCATTTT
CDR3 protein: CASSPGQGRQPQHF

D gene: NA
J gene: TRBJ2-1
V gene: TRBV9
clone size: NA
CDR3 DNA: TGTGCCAGCAGCGTAGCACTTTGGGGCGGGGCCTCCTACAATGAGCAGTTCTTC
CDR3 protein: CASSVALWGGASYNEQFF

D gene: NA
J gene: TRBJ2-1
V gene: TRBV7-9
clone size: NA
CDR3 DNA: TGTGCCAGCGGGAATCCGGGCCCCAGGGAGCAGTTCTTC
CDR3 protein: CASGNPGPREQFF

D gene: NA
J gene: TRBJ2-7
V gene: TRBV21-1
clone size: NA
CDR3 DNA: TGTGCCAGCAAAAAGGAAGGTGAGGGGGTCTACGAGCAGTACTTC
CDR3 protein: CASKKEGEGVYEQYF

D gene: NA
J gene: TRBJ1-2
V gene: TRBV29-1
clone size: NA
CDR3 DNA: TGCAGCGTTGAAAGACAACTCTATGGCTACACCTTC
CDR3 protein: CSVERQLYGYTF

D gene: TRBD2
J gene: TRBJ2-7
V gene: TRBV4-1
clone size: NA
CDR3 DNA: TGCGCCAGCAGCCCACACGGGACTAGCGTCAACGAGCAGTACTTC
CDR3 protein: CASSPHGTSVNEQYF

D gene: NA
J gene: TRBJ1-5
V gene: TRBV5-8
clone size: NA
CDR3 DNA: TGTGCCAGCAGCTTGGGTCAGAGCAATCAGCCCCAGCATTTT
CDR3 protein: CASSLGQSNQPQHF

D gene: TRBD1
J gene: TRBJ2-1
V gene: TRBV7-9
clone size: NA
CDR3 DNA: TGTGCCAGCAGCCCTTGGGGGGACAGGGTTTCAAGGAGGTTCTTC
CDR3 protein: CASSPWGDRVSRRFF

D gene: NA
J gene: TRBJ2-1
V gene: TRBV20-1
clone size: NA
CDR3 DNA: TGCAGTGCTAGACGTAGCGATGAGCAGTTCTTC
CDR3 protein: CSARRSDEQFF

D gene: NA
J gene: TRBJ2-3
V gene: TRBV6-5
clone size: NA
CDR3 DNA: TGTGCCAGCAGCAGGGGGGATACTAGCACAGATACGCAGTATTTT
CDR3 protein: CASSRGDTSTDTQYF

D gene: NA
J gene: TRBJ1-1
V gene: TRBV9
clone size: NA
CDR3 DNA: TGTGCCAGCAGCTTCCAGGGGCAAGAGAACACTGAAGCTTTCTTT
CDR3 protein: CASSFQGQENTEAFF

D gene: NA
J gene: TRBJ2-4
V gene: TRBV9
clone size: NA
CDR3 DNA: TGTGCCAGCAGCGTAGCGGGAGCACCCTTTAGAGACATTCAGTACTTC
CDR3 protein: CASSVAGAPFRDIQYF

D gene: TRBD2
J gene: TRBJ2-1
V gene: TRBV4-1
clone size: NA
CDR3 DNA: TGCGCCAGCAGCCGCCGGGACGGAAGACTAGCGGGCCGTTCCTACAATGAGCAGTTCTTC
CDR3 protein: CASSRRDGRLAGRSYNEQFF

D gene: NA
J gene: TRBJ2-1
V gene: TRBV4-1
clone size: NA
CDR3 DNA: TGCGCCAGCAGCCAAGCACAGGACGGAAAAGGGGTCAATGAGCAGTTCTTC
CDR3 protein: CASSQAQDGKGVNEQFF

D gene: NA
J gene: TRBJ1-4
V gene: TRBV6-6
clone size: NA
CDR3 DNA: TGTGCCAGCAGGTCACAGGGTTGGGGTGAAAAACTGTTTTTT
CDR3 protein: CASRSQGWGEKLFF

D gene: NA
J gene: TRBJ2-7
V gene: TRBV6-5
clone size: NA
CDR3 DNA: TGTGCCAGCAGTTACTCGGGACCCAGTACCAACGAGCAGTACTTC
CDR3 protein: CASSYSGPSTNEQYF

D gene: NA
J gene: TRBJ2-1
V gene: TRBV2
clone size: NA
CDR3 DNA: TGTGCCAGCAGTGATCCAGCTCATGAGCAGTTCTTC
CDR3 protein: CASSDPAHEQFF

D gene: NA
J gene: TRBJ2-7
V gene: TRBV7-2
clone size: NA
CDR3 DNA: TGTGCCAGCAGCTTAGTACGGCCGGCCGGAGAGCAGTACTTC
CDR3 protein: CASSLVRPAGEQYF

D gene: NA
J gene: TRBJ1-2
V gene: TRBV19
clone size: NA
CDR3 DNA: TGTGCCAGTAGTATACGGGCGCTGAACTACTATGGCTACACCTTC
CDR3 protein: CASSIRALNYYGYTF

D gene: NA
J gene: TRBJ2-1
V gene: TRBV5-1
clone size: NA
CDR3 DNA: TGCGCCAGCAGCGACCAGGGGGGTACCTACAATGAGCAGTTCTTC
CDR3 protein: CASSDQGGTYNEQFF

D gene: NA
J gene: TRBJ2-1
V gene: TRBV29-1
clone size: once
CDR3 DNA: TGCAGCCAAGGAGGCTCCTACAATGAGCAGTTCTTC
CDR3 protein: CSQGGSYNEQFF

D gene: NA
J gene: TRBJ2-2
V gene: TRBV7-2
clone size: once
CDR3 DNA: TGTGCCAGCAGCTTAGATGGGGATAGGAACACCGGGGAGCTGTTTTTT
CDR3 protein: CASSLDGDRNTGELFF

D gene: TRBD1
J gene: TRBJ2-7
V gene: TRBV18
clone size: NA
CDR3 DNA: TGTGCCAGCTCACCCTATGGACAGGGGGGGATCTACGAGCAGTACTTC
CDR3 protein: CASSPYGQGGIYEQYF

D gene: NA
J gene: TRBJ1-4
V gene: TRBV30
clone size: NA
CDR3 DNA: TGTGCCTGGACCTCTTCAAGCGTAAAACTGTTTTTT
CDR3 protein: CAWTSSSVKLFF

D gene: NA
J gene: TRBJ1-5
V gene: TRBV2
clone size: NA
CDR3 DNA: TGTGCCAGCAGTGAAGCGCTGGTATTTGGCAATCAGCCCCAGCATTTT
CDR3 protein: CASSEALVFGNQPQHF

D gene: TRBD2
J gene: TRBJ2-1
V gene: TRBV6-5
clone size: NA
CDR3 DNA: TGTGCCAGCAGTTCCTTAGCGGGAGGTAACAATGAGCAGTTCTTC
CDR3 protein: CASSSLAGGNNEQFF

D gene: TRBD1
J gene: TRBJ1-1
V gene: TRBV7-8
clone size: NA
CDR3 DNA: TGTGCCAGCAGCTCGAGGGGGCCGGGCACTGAAGCTTTCTTT
CDR3 protein: CASSSRGPGTEAFF

D gene: NA
J gene: TRBJ2-3
V gene: TRBV5-1
clone size: NA
CDR3 DNA: TGCGCCAGCAGCTCGGTACTTTCTGCCCTAGATACGCAGTATTTT
CDR3 protein: CASSSVLSALDTQYF

D gene: NA
J gene: TRBJ1-2
V gene: TRBV30
clone size: NA
CDR3 DNA: TGTGCCTGGAGTGTACAACGCGGGGTCGGCTACACCTTC
CDR3 protein: CAWSVQRGVGYTF

D gene: NA
J gene: TRBJ1-2
V gene: TRBV19
clone size: NA
CDR3 DNA: TGTGCCAGTAGTATACGGGGTACTTATGGCTACACCTTC
CDR3 protein: CASSIRGTYGYTF

D gene: TRBD1
J gene: TRBJ2-5
V gene: TRBV10-3
clone size: NA
CDR3 DNA: TGTGCCATCAGGGGACAGGGGGAAGAGACCCAGTACTTC
CDR3 protein: CAIRGQGEETQYF

D gene: NA
J gene: TRBJ1-2
V gene: TRBV12-2
clone size: NA
CDR3 DNA: TGTGCAAGTCGCTGGGACAGGGCCTCTTCCAACTATGGCTACACCTTC
CDR3 protein: CASRWDRASSNYGYTF

D gene: NA
J gene: TRBJ2-1
V gene: TRBV19
clone size: NA
CDR3 DNA: TGTGCCAGTAGAAGCCCGGGGAGCTCCTACAATGAGCAGTTCTTC
CDR3 protein: CASRSPGSSYNEQFF

D gene: NA
J gene: TRBJ2-5
V gene: TRBV7-2
clone size: NA
CDR3 DNA: TGTGCCAGCAGCTTCGCCTTTGGCGGAGAGACCCAGTACTTC
CDR3 protein: CASSFAFGGETQYF

D gene: TRBD1
J gene: TRBJ2-7
V gene: TRBV7-9
clone size: many
CDR3 DNA: TGTGCCAGCAGCTCCAGGGGGCCCTACGAGCAGTACTTC
CDR3 protein: CASSSRGPYEQYF

D gene: NA
J gene: TRBJ2-2
V gene: TRBV4-3
clone size: NA
CDR3 DNA: TGCGCCAGCAGCCGAGGGGGGCCCGGGGAGCTGTTTTTT
CDR3 protein: CASSRGGPGELFF

D gene: NA
J gene: TRBJ1-2
V gene: TRBV5-1
clone size: NA
CDR3 DNA: TGCGCCAGCAGCTCCGTAGGGGCGAGGACGTATGGCTACACCTTC
CDR3 protein: CASSSVGARTYGYTF

D gene: NA
J gene: TRBJ2-1
V gene: TRBV18
clone size: once
CDR3 DNA: TGTGCCAGCTCACCACCCTCCTACAATGAGCAGTTCTTC
CDR3 protein: CASSPPSYNEQFF